Presented here are 9 T cell receptor beta chains from one specimen sequenced in a study of blood T cell repertoires in COVID-19. TCRdb keeps only in-frame clones here, not all; method: immunoSEQ multiplex PCR. Among just under 300,000 clones listed, around nine tenths were seen once. Material: peripheral blood. These receptors originate from a man aged 70-80 years with acute or convalescent COVID-19.

The sample holds one count of this clone. The V and J genes are TRBV18 and TRBJ2-6, with D unresolved. CDR1 KGHSH and CDR2 LQKENI come from the germline V gene. V lost 2 bases and J 0 bases, leaving 14 bases between the germline ends. The CDR3 runs 18 residues. The CDR3 loop reads CASSPGTVFLSGANVLTF. CDR3 DNA: TGTGCCAGCTCACCAGGTACGGTCTTTCTCTCTGGGGCCAACGTCCTGACTTTC. Using reference TRBV18 and TRBJ2-6 for the parts outside the CDR3, the full variable domain is NAGVMQNPRHLVRRRGQEARLRCSPMKGHSHVYWYRQLPEEGLKFMVYLQKENIIDESGMPKERFSAEFPKEGPSILRIQQVVRGDSAAYFCASSPGTVFLSGANVLTFGAGSRLTVL.

The chain employs TRBV27 and TRBJ2-7; 9 bases line up with TRBD1. CDR1 is MNHEY and CDR2 is SMNVEV in the germline V gene (reference sequence). The CDR3 sequence is 16 residues long. Trimming removed 4 bases from V and 0 bases from J; junction bases left unmatched: 7. CDR3 sequence reads: CASSSKQGARSYEQYF. The DNA of the CDR3 is TGTGCCAGCAGTTCGAAACAGGGGGCGCGCTCCTACGAGCAGTACTTC.

The V call is TRBV18, the J call TRBJ2-1; 12 positions agree with TRBD2. Germline-derived CDR1 and CDR2 are KGHSH and LQKENI. J gave up 1 base and V 3 bases, and 10 bases lay outside the gene matches. The CDR3 runs to 19 residues. The CDR3 region is CASSPFSASGRASYNEQFF. DNA for the CDR3: TGTGCCAGCTCACCCTTTTCGGCTAGCGGGAGGGCTTCCTACAATGAGCAGTTCTTC.

V and J are TRBV5-1 and TRBJ1-6; TRBD1 matches at 7 bases. Germline CDR1 SGHRS, CDR2 YFSETQ. This CDR3 is built from 17 residues. Trimming at V came to 3 bases and at J to 8 bases, leaving 14 bases not matched to a gene. For the CDR3, the DNA is TGCGCCAGCAGCTCGAATTTCCAGACAGGGTCTCATTCACCCCTCCACTTT. This codes for CASSSNFQTGSHSPLHF.

V and J are TRBV6-2 or TRBV6-3 and TRBJ1-2; no clear D. With 4 bases removed from V and 5 bases from J, the gap between germline ends came to 8 bases. This CDR3 comprises 12 residues. CDR1 and CDR2 from the germline V gene are MNHEY and SVGEGT. CDR3 DNA: TGTGCCAGCAGTTCCCCTCGTTATGGCTACACCTTC. Its translation is CASSSPRYGYTF.

The count of this clone is one. The chain couples TRBV5-1 to TRBJ1-4, with TRBD1 as a possible D gene (6 bases). Per germline, CDR1 SGHRS and CDR2 YFSETQ. This CDR3 comprises 14 residues. Trimming stripped 4 bases from V and 6 bases from J, with 13 bases between. CDR3 in amino acids: CASSLDSTDEKLFF. The CDR3 DNA is TGCGCCAGCAGCCTGGACAGCACGGATGAAAAACTGTTTTTT.

In regard to this clone: Other DNA sequences in the sample encode the same CDR3. This chain uses TRBV30 with TRBJ1-5; 7 bases align to TRBD1. The CDR3 has 13 residues. The germline V gene has CDR1 GTSNPN and CDR2 SVGIG (reference sequence). Trimming cost V 0 bases and J 7 bases; bases outside gene matches: 3. The DNA of the CDR3 is TGTGCCTGGAGTGTCAGGGGGAGCCAGCCCCAGCATTTT. It specifies CAWSVRGSQPQHF.

This chain connects TRBV2 to TRBJ1-6; 9 bases line up with TRBD1. CDR3 size: 14 residues. The germline V gene has CDR1 SNHLY and CDR2 FYNNEI. V lost 7 bases to trimming and J lost 5 bases; unmatched junction nucleotides: 3. DNA of the CDR3: TGTGCCAGCACCCGGGACAGGGATAATTCACCCCTCCACTTT. Translation: CASTRDRDNSPLHF.

This clone was seen only once. The chain joins TRBV5-5 to TRBJ1-6; 10 nucleotides match TRBD1. CDR1 and CDR2 from the germline V gene are SGHKS and YYEKEE (reference sequence). V was clipped by 6 bases and J by 8 bases; unmatched bases: 8. This CDR3 comprises 15 residues. The CDR3 is CASTGRDRGYSPLHF. The CDR3 DNA reads as TGTGCCAGCACCGGAAGGGACAGGGGATATTCACCCCTCCACTTT. Variable domain in full (rest from reference TRBV5-5 and TRBJ1-6): DAGVTQSPTHLIKTRGQQVTLRCSPISGHKSVSWYQQVLGQGPQFIFQYYEKEERGRGNFPDRFSARQFPNYSSELNVNALLLGDSALYLCASTGRDRGYSPLHFGNGTRLTVT.